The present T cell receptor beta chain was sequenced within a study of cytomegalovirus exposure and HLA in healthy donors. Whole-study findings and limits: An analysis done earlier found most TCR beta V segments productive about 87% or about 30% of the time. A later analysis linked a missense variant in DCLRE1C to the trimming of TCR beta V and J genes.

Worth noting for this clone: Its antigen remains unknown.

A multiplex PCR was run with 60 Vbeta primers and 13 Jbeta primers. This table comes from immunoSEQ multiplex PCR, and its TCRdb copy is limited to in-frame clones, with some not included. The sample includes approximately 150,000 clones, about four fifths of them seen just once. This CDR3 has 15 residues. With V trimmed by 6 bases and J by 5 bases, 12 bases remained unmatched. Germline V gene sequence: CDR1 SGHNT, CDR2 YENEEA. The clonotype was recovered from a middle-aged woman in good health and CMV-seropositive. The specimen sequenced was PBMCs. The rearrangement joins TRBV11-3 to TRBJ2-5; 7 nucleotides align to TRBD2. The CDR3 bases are TGTGCCAGCAGTCTCTTTACAGGAGCGGGGGAGACCCAGTACTTC. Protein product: CASSLFTGAGETQYF.